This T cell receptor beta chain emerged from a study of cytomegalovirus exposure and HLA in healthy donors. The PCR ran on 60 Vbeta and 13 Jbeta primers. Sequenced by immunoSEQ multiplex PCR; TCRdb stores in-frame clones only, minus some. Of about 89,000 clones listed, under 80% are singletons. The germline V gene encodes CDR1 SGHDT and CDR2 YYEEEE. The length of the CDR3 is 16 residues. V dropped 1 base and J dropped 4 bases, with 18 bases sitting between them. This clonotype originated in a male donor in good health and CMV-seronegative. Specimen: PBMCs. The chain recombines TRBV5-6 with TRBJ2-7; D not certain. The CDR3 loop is CASSLLRYPVTYEQYF. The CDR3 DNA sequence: TGTGCCAGCAGCTTGCTACGGTACCCCGTAACGTACGAGCAGTACTTC. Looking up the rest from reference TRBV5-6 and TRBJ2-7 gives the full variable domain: DAGVTQSPTHLIKTRGQQVTLRCSPKSGHDTVSWYQQALGQGPQFIFQYYEEEERQRGNFPDRFSGHQFPNYSSELNVNALLLGDSALYLCASSLLRYPVTYEQYFGPGTRLTVT.